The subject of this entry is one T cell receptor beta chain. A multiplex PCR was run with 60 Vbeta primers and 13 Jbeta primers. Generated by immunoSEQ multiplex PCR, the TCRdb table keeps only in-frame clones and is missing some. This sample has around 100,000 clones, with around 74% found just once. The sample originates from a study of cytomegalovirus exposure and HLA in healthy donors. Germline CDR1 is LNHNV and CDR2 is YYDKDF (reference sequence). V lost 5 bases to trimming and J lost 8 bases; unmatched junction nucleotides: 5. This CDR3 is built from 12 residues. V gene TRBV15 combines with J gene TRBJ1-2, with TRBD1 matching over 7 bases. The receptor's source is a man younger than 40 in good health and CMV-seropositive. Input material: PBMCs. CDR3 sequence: CATSPDREGYTF. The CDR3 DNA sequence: TGTGCCACCAGCCCAGACAGGGAAGGCTACACCTTC.